This T cell receptor (beta chain) was identified during a study of blood T cell repertoires in COVID-19. Study context: The study drew acute and convalescent COVID-19 samples from the United States, Italy and Spain. Sample material is recorded as cDNA or gDNA derived from T cells, B-cell-depleted T cells, or PBMCs.

This clone was detected only once. Authors' processing steps: Estimation of nucleated cell counts relied on the amplification of reference gene primers. Some clones are missing from TCRdb's copy, which holds only in-frame ones; the method was immunoSEQ multiplex PCR. V and J calls and clone size are as listed in that table; D and trimming were resolved from the DNA. The sample includes 21,000 or so clones, 85% to 90% of them seen just once. The clonotype was recovered from a man between 70 and 80 years old with active COVID-19. Material: peripheral blood.

CDR3 residues: CATRWGLANEQFF. CDR3 DNA: TGTGCCACCCGATGGGGACTAGCAAATGAGCAGTTCTTC. The V gene is TRBV2, the J gene TRBJ2-1; 9 bases align to TRBD2. Germline CDR1 SNHLY, CDR2 FYNNEI. Trimming removed 10 bases from V and 7 bases from J; junction bases left unmatched: 8. The CDR3 has 13 residues.